This T cell receptor (beta chain) is drawn from a study of T cells in pancreatic ductal adenocarcinoma. Findings and caveats of the study: Mean clonality was about 0.11 in tumors and roughly 0.068 in blood, not significantly different.

No neoadjuvant therapy was given to the selected pancreatic ductal adenocarcinoma patients before their surgery. Turning to this clone: Its antigen is currently unknown.

The protocol was immunoSEQ multiplex PCR, while the TCRdb copy is restricted to in-frame clones and leaves out a portion. The table includes 10,000 to 15,000 clones, about nine tenths detected once. There are 14 residues in the CDR3. Germline values: CDR1 MDHEN, CDR2 SYDVKM. V gave up 7 bases and J gave up 2 bases, with 13 bases separating them. The TCR sequence derives from a human donor with pancreatic ductal adenocarcinoma. The chain joins TRBV28 to TRBJ2-3; TRBD2 is a possible D gene (6 bases). The sequenced sample was PBMCs. The CDR3 is CASTVERVTDTQYF. The CDR3, as DNA: TGTGCCAGCACTGTAGAGCGGGTCACAGATACGCAGTATTTT.